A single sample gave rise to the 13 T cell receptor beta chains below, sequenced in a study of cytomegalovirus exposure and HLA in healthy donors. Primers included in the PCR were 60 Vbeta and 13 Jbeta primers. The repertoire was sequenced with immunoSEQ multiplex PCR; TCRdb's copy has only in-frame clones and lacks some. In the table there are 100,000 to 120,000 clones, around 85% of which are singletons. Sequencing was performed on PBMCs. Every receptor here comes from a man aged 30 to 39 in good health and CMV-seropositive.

CDR3: CASSRLLNPSYEQYF. For the CDR3, the DNA is TGTGCCAGCAGCAGACTGTTGAACCCATCCTACGAGCAGTACTTC. This chain connects TRBV2 to TRBJ2-7; D remains ambiguous. CDR1 and CDR2 from the germline V gene are SNHLY and FYNNEI. Trimming stripped 6 bases from V and 1 base from J, with 16 bases between. The CDR3 sequence is 15 residues long.

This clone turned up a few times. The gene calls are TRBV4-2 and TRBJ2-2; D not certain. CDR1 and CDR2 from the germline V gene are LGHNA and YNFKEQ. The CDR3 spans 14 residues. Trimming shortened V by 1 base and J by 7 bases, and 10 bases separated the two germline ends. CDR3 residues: CASSQVGVNGELFF. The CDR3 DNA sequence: TGTGCCAGCAGCCAAGTCGGTGTTAACGGGGAGCTGTTTTTT.

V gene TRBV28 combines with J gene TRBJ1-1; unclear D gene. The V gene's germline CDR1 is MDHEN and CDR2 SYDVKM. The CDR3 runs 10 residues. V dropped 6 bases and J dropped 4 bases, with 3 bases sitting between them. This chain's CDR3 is CASRSTEAFF. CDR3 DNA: TGTGCCAGCAGGAGCACTGAAGCTTTCTTT.

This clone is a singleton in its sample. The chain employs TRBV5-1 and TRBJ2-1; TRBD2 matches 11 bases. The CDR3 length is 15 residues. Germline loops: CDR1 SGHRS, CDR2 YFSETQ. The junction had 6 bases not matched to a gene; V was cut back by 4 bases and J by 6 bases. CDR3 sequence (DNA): TGCGCCAGCAGCCTTAGCGGGGGGGCCCTCAATGAGCAGTTCTTC. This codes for CASSLSGGALNEQFF.

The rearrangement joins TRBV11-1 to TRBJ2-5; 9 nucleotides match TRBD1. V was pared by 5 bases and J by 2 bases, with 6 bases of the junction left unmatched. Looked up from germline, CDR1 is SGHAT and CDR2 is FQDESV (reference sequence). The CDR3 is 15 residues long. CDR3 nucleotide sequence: TGTGCCAGCAGCCCCCGGGACAGGGCGCAAGAGACCCAGTACTTC. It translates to CASSPRDRAQETQYF. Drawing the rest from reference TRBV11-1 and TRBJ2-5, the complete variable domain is EAEVAQSPRYKITEKSQAVAFWCDPISGHATLYWYRQILGQGPELLVQFQDESVVDDSQLPKDRFSAERLKGVDSTLKIQPAELGDSAMYLCASSPRDRAQETQYFGPGTRLLVL.

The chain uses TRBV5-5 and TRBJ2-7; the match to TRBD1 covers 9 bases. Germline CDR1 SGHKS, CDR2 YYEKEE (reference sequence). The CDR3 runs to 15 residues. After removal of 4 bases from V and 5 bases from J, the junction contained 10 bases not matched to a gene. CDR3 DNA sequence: TGTGCCAGCAGCAGAGGGACAGGGAAAAGGGACGAGCAGTACTTC. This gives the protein CASSRGTGKRDEQYF.

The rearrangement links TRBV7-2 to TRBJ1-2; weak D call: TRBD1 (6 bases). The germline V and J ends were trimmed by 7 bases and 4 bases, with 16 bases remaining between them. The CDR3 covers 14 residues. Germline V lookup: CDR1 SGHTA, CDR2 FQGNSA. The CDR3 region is CASNFLGQFYGYTF. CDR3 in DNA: TGTGCCAGCAACTTCCTCGGACAGTTCTATGGCTACACCTTC.

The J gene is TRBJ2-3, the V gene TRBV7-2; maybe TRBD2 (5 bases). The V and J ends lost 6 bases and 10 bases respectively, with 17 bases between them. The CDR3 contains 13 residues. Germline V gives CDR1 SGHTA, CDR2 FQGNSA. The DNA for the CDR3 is TGTGCCAGCAGTCGGGATTCCGGGAAAGCGCAGTATTTT. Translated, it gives CASSRDSGKAQYF.

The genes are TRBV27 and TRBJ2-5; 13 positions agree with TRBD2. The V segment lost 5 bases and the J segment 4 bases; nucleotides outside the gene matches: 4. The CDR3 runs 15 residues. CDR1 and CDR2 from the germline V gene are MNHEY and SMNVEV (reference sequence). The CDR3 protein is CASSRGLAGVETQYF. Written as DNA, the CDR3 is TGTGCCAGCAGTCGCGGACTAGCGGGGGTAGAGACCCAGTACTTC.

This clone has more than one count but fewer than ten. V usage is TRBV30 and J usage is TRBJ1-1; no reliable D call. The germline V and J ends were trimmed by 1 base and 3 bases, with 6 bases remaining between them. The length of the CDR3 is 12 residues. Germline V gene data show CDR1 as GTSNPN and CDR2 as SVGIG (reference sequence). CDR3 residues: CAWSARDTEAFF. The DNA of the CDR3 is TGTGCCTGGAGTGCGCGGGACACTGAAGCTTTCTTT.

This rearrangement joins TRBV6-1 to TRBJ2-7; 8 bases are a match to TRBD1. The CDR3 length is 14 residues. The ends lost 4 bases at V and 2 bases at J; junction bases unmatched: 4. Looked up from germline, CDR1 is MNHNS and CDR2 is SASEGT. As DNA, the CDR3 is TGTGCCAGCAGTGTGCAGGGGGCAACCTACGAGCAGTACTTC. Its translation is CASSVQGATYEQYF.

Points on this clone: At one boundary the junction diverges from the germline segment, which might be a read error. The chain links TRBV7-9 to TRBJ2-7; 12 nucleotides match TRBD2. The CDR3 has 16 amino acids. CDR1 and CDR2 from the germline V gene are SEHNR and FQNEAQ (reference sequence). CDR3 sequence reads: CSSSPLAGGHTYEQYF. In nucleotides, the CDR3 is TGTTCCAGCAGCCCACTAGCGGGGGGCCACACCTACGAGCAGTACTTC. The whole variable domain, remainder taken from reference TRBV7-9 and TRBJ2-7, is DTGVSQNPRHKITKRGQNVTFRCDPISEHNRLYWYRQTLGQGPEFLTYFQNEAQLEKSRLLSDRFSAERPKGSFSTLEIQRTEQGDSAMYLCSSSPLAGGHTYEQYFGPGTRLTVT.

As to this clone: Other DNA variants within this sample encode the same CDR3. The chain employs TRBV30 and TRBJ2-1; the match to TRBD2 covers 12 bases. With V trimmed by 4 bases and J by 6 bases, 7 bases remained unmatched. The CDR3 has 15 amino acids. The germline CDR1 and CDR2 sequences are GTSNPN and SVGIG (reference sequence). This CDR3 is CAWTPPSGGANEQFF. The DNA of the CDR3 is TGTGCCTGGACCCCACCTAGCGGGGGGGCCAATGAGCAGTTCTTC.